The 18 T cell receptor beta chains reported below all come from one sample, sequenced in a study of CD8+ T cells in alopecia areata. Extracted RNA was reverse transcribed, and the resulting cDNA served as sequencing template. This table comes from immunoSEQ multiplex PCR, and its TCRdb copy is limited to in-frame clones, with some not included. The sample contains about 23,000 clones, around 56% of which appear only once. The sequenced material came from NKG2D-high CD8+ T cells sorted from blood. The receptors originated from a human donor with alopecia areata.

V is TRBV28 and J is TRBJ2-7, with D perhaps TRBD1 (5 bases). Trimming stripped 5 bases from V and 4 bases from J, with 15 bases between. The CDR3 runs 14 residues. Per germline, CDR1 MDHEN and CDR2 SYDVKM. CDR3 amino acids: CASSRGPLGYEQYF. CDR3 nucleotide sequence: TGTGCCAGCAGTAGGGGCCCCCTGGGGTACGAGCAGTACTTC.

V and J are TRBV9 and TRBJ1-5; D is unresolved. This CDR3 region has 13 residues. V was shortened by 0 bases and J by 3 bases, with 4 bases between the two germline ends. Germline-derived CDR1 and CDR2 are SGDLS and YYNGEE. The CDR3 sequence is CASSVDNNQPQHF. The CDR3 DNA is TGTGCCAGCAGCGTAGACAACAATCAGCCCCAGCATTTT.

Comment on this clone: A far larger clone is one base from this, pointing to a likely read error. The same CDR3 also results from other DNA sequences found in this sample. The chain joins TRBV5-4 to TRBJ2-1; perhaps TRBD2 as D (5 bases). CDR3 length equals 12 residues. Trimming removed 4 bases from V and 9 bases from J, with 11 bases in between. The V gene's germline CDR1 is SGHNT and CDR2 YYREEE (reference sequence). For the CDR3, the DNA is TGTGCCAGCAGCCAAGGCGAGGGTGAGCAGTTCTTC. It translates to CASSQGEGEQFF. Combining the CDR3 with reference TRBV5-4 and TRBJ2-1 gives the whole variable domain ETGVTQSPTHLIKTRGQQVTLRCSSQSGHNTVSWYQQALGQGPQFIFQYYREEENGRGNFPPRFSGLQFPNYSSELNVNALELDDSALYLCASSQGEGEQFFGPGTRLTVL.

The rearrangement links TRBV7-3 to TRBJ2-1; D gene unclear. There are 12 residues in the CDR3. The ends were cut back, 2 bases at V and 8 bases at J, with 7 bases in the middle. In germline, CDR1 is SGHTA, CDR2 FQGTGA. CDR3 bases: TGTGCCAGCAGCTTAGGCCGCGATGAGCAGTTCTTC. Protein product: CASSLGRDEQFF.

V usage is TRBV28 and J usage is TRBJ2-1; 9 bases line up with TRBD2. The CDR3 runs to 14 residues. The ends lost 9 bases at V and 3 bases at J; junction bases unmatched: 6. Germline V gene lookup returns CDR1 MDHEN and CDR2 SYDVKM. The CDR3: CARITSGFYNEQFF. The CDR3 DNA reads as TGTGCCAGGATCACTAGCGGGTTCTACAATGAGCAGTTCTTC. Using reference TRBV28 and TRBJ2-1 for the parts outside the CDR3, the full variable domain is DVKVTQSSRYLVKRTGEKVFLECVQDMDHENMFWYRQDPGLGLRLIYFSYDVKMKEKGDIPEGYSVSREKKERFSLILESASTNQTSMYLCARITSGFYNEQFFGPGTRLTVL.

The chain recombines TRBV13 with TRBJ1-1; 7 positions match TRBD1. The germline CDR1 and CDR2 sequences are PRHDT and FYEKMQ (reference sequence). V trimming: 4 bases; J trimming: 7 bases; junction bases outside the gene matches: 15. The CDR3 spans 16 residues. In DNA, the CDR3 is TGTGCCAGCAGCTCGAGGGGGCGCGGGACATCCTTTGAAGCTTTCTTT. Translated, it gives CASSSRGRGTSFEAFF.

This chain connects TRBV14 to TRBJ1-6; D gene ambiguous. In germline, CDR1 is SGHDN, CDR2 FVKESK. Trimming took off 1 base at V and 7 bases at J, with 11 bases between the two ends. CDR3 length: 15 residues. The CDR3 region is CASSQVWMGNSPLHF. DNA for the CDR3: TGTGCCAGCAGCCAAGTCTGGATGGGCAATTCACCCCTCCACTTT.

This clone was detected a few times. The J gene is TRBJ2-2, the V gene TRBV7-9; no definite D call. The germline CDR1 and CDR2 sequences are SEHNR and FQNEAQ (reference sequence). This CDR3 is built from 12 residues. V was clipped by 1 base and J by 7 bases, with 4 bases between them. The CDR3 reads CASSLVGGELFF. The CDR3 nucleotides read TGTGCCAGCAGCTTAGTCGGCGGGGAGCTGTTTTTT.

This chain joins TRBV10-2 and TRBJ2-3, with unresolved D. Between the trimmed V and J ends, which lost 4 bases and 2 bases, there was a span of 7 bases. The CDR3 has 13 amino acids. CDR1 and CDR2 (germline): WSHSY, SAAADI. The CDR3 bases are TGCGCCAGCAGTGGAGACTTCACAGATACGCAGTATTTT. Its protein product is CASSGDFTDTQYF.

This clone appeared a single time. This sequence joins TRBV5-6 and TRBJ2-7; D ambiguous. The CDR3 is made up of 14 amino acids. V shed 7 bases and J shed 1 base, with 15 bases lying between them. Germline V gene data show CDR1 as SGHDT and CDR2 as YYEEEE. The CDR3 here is CASFLSTGSYEQYF. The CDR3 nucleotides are TGTGCCAGCTTCCTCTCTACGGGTTCCTACGAGCAGTACTTC.

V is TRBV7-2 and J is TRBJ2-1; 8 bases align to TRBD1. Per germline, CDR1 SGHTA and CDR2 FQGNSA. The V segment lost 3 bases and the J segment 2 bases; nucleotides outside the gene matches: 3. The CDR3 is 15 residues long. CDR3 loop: CASSFNRGAYNEQFF. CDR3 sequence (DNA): TGTGCCAGCAGCTTCAACAGGGGGGCCTACAATGAGCAGTTCTTC.

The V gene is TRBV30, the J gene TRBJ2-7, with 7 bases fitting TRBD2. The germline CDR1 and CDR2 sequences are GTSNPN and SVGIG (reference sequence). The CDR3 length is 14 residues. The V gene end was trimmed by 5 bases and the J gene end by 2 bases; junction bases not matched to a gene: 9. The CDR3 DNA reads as TGTGCCTGGCGAGGCGGGAGAGGGGCCTACGAGCAGTACTTC. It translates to CAWRGGRGAYEQYF.

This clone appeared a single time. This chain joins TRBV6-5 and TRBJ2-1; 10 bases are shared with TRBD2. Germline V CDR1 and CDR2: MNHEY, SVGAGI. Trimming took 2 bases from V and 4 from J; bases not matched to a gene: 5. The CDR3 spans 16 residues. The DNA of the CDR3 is TGTGCCAGCAGTTACGATCTAGCGGGAGAGTACAATGAGCAGTTCTTC. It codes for CASSYDLAGEYNEQFF.

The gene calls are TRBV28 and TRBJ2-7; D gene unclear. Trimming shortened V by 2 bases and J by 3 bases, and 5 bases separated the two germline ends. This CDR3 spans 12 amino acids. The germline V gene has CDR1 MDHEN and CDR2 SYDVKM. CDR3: CASSLGFYEQYF. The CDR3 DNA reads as TGTGCCAGCAGTTTAGGCTTCTACGAGCAGTACTTC.

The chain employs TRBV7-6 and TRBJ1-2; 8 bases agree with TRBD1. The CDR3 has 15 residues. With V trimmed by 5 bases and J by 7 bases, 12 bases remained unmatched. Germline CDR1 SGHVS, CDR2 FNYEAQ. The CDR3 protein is CASSPRGSGTGGYTF. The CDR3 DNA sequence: TGTGCCAGCAGCCCGAGGGGGTCCGGGACAGGTGGCTACACCTTC.

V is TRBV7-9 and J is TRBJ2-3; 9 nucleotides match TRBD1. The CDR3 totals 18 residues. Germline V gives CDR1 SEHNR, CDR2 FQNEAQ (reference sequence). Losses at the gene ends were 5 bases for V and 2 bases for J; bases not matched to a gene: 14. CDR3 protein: CASSPRRGQGLATDTQYF. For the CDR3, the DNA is TGTGCCAGCAGCCCACGAAGGGGACAGGGATTAGCCACAGATACGCAGTATTTT. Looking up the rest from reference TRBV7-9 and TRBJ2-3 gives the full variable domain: DTGVSQNPRHKITKRGQNVTFRCDPISEHNRLYWYRQTLGQGPEFLTYFQNEAQLEKSRLLSDRFSAERPKGSFSTLEIQRTEQGDSAMYLCASSPRRGQGLATDTQYFGPGTRLTVL.

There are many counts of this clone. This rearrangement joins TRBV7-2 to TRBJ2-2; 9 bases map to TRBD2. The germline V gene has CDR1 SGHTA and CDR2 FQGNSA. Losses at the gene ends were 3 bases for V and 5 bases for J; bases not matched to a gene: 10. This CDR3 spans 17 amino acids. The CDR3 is CASSFRAGGGKTGELFF. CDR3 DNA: TGTGCCAGCAGCTTTAGGGCGGGAGGGGGAAAAACCGGGGAGCTGTTTTTT.

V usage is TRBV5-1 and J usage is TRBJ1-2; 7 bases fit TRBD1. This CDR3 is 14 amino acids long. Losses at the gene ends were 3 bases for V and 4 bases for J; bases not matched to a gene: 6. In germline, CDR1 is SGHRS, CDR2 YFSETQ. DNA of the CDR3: TGCGCCAGCAGCTCGGACCGGGACAGCTATGGCTACACCTTC. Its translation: CASSSDRDSYGYTF.